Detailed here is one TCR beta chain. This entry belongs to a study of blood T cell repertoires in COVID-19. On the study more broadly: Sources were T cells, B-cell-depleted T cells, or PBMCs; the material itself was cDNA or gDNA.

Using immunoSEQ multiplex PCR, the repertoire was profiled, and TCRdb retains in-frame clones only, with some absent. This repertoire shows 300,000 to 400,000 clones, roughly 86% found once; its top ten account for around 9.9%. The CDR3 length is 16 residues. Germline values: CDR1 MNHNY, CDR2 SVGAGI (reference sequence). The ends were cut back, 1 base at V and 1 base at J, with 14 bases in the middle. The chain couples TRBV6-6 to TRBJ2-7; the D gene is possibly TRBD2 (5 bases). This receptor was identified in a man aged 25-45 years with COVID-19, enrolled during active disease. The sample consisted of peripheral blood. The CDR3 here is CASSYYGVTYSYEQYF. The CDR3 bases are TGTGCCAGCAGTTACTACGGGGTCACTTATTCCTACGAGCAGTACTTC.